This T cell receptor (beta chain) was documented in a study of blood T cell repertoires in COVID-19. Looking at the study overall: Acute and convalescent COVID-19 specimens originated in the United States, Italy and Spain. In each case, the material was cDNA or gDNA derived from T cells, B-cell-depleted T cells, or PBMCs.

J gave up 5 bases and V 5 bases, and 8 bases lay outside the gene matches. CDR3 length: 16 residues. Per the germline V gene, CDR1 is SGHTA and CDR2 is FQGTGA. The data were produced by immunoSEQ multiplex PCR, yet TCRdb's version contains in-frame clones alone and is incomplete. The sample lists under 65,000 clones, less than 95% occurring once. The chain carries TRBV7-3 and TRBJ2-1, with TRBD2 matching over 11 bases. The sample consisted of peripheral blood. The receptor was isolated from a man between 45 and 60 years old with acute or convalescent COVID-19. The CDR3 bases are TGTGCCAGCAGCACCCCTAGCGGGGGGTTTCACAATGAGCAGTTCTTC. As protein: CASSTPSGGFHNEQFF. The variable domain in full, with the rest retrieved from reference TRBV7-3 and TRBJ2-1, is GAGVSQTPSNKVTEKGKYVELRCDPISGHTALYWYRQSLGQGPEFLIYFQGTGAADDSGLPNDRFFAVRPEGSVSTLKIQRTERGDSAVYLCASSTPSGGFHNEQFFGPGTRLTVL.